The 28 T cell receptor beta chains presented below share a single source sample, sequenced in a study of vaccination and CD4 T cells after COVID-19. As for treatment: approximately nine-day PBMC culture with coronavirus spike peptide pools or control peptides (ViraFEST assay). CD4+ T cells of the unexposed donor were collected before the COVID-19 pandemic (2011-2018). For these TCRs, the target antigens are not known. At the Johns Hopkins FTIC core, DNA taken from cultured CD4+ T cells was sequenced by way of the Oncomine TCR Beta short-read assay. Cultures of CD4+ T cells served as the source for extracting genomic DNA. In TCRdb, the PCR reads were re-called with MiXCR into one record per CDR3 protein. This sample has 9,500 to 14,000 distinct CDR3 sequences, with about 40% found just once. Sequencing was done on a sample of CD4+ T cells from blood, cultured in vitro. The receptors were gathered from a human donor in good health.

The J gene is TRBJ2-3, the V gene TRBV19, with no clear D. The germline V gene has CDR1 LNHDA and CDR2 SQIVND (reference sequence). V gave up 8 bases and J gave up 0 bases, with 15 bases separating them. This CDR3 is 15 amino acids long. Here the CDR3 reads CASGTRLPSTDTQYF. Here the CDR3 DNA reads TGTGCCAGTGGCACCCGACTTCCAAGCACAGATACGCAGTATTTT.

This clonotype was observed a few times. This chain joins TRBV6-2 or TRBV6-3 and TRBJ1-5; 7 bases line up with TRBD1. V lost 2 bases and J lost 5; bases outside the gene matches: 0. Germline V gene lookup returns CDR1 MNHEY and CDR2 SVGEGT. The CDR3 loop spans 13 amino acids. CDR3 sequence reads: CASSYGTDQPQHF. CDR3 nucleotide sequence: TGTGCCAGCAGTTACGGGACAGATCAGCCCCAGCATTTT.

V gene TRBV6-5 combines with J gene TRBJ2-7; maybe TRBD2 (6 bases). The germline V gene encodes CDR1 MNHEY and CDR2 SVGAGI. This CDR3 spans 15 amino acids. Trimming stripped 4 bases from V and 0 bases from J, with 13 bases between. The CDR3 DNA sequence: TGTGCCAGCAGTTCCGGTAGCGGACTCTCCTACGAGCAGTACTTC. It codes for CASSSGSGLSYEQYF.

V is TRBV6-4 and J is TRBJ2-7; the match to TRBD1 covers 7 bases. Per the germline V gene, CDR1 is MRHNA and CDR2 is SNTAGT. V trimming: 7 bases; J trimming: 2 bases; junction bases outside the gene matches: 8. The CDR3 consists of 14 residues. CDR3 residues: CASKVGGQPYEQYF. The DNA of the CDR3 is TGTGCCAGCAAAGTTGGGGGACAGCCCTACGAGCAGTACTTC.

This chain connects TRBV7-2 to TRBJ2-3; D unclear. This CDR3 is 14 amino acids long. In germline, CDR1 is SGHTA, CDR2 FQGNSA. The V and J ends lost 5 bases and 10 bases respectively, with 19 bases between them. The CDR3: CASSEALSTVAQYF. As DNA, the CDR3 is TGTGCCAGCAGCGAAGCCCTCTCCACCGTGGCGCAGTATTTT.

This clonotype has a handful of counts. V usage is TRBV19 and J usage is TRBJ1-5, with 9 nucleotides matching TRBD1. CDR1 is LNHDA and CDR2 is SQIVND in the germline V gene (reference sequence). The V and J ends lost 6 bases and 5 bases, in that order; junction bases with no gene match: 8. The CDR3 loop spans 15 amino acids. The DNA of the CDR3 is TGTGCCAGTAGCCGGGACAGGGTCGGGTATCAGCCCCAGCATTTT. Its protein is CASSRDRVGYQPQHF.

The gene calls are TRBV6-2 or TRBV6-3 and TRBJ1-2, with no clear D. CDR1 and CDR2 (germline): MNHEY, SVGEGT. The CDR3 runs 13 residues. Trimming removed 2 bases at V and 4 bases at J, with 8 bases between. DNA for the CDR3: TGTGCCAGCAGTTACGGAGCGCTCTATGGCTACACCTTC. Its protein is CASSYGALYGYTF.

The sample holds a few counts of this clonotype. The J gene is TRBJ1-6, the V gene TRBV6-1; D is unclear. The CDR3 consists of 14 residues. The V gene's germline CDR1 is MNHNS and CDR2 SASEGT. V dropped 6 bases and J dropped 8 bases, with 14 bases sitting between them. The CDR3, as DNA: TGTGCCAGCAGCATAAGAGGGTACGATTCACCCCTCCACTTT. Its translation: CASSIRGYDSPLHF.

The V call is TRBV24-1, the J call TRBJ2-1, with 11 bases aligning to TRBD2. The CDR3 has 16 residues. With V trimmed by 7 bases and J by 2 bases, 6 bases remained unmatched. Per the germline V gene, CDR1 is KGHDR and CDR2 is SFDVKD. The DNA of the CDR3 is TGTGCCACCAGCGAATCACTAGCGGGAGCCTACAATGAGCAGTTCTTC. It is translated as CATSESLAGAYNEQFF.

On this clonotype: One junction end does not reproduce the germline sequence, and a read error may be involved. CDR3 coding DNA: TGTGCCGGCAGGCCGCAGGGGGCGGGGAATAATTCACCCCTCCACTTT. Translating gives CAGRPQGAGNNSPLHF. The genes are TRBV2 and TRBJ1-6; 8 bases fit TRBD1. Per the germline V gene, CDR1 is SNHLY and CDR2 is FYNNEI. This CDR3 has 16 amino acids.

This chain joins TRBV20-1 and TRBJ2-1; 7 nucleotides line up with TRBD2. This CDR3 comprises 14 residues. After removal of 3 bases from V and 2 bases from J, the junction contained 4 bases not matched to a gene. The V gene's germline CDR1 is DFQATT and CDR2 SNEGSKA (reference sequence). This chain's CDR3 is CSASFREAYNEQFF. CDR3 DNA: TGCAGTGCTAGTTTCCGGGAGGCCTACAATGAGCAGTTCTTC.

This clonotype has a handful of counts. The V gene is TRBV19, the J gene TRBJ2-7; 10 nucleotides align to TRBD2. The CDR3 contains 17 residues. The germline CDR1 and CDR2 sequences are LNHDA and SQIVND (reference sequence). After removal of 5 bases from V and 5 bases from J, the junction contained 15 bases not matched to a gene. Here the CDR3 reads CASSSRLAGGPRDEQYF. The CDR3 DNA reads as TGTGCCAGTAGTTCCCGATTAGCGGGAGGACCACGAGACGAGCAGTACTTC. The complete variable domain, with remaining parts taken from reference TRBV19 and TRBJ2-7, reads DGGITQSPKYLFRKEGQNVTLSCEQNLNHDAMYWYRQDPGQGLRLIYYSQIVNDFQKGDIAEGYSVSREKKESFPLTVTSAQKNPTAFYLCASSSRLAGGPRDEQYFGPGTRLTVT.

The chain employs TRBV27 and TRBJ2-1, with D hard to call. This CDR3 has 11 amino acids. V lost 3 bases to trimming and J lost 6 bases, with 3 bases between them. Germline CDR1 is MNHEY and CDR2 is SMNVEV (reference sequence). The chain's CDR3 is CASSFINEQFF. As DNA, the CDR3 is TGTGCCAGCAGTTTCATCAATGAGCAGTTCTTC.

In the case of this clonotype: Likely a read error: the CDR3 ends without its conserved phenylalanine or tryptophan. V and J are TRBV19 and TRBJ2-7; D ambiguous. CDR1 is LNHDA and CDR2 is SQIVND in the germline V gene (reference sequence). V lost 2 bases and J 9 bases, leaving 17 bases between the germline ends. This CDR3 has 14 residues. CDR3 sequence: CASSIPQQGRRQYL. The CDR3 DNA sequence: TGTGCCAGTAGTATACCCCAACAAGGGCGGCGGCAGTACCTC.

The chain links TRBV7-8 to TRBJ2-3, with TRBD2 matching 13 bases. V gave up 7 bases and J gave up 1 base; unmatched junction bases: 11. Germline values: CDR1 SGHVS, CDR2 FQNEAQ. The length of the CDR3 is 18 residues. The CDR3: CASTDYPGTSGGTDTQYF. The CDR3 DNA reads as TGTGCCAGCACCGACTACCCTGGGACTAGCGGGGGCACAGATACGCAGTATTTT.

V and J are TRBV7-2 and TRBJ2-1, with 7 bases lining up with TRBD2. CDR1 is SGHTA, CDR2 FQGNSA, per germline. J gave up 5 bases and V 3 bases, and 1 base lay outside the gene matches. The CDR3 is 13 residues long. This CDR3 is CASSLLADNEQFF. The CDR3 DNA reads TGTGCCAGCAGCTTGCTAGCGGACAATGAGCAGTTCTTC.

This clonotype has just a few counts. The CDR3 reads CASSADWAETQYF. CDR3 nucleotide sequence: TGTGCCAGCAGTGCGGACTGGGCAGAGACCCAGTACTTC. The chain employs TRBV2 and TRBJ2-5; the D gene is possibly TRBD2 (5 bases). Per germline, CDR1 SNHLY and CDR2 FYNNEI. The V gene lost 4 bases and the J gene lost 4 bases, with 10 bases spanning the gap. The CDR3 contains 13 residues.

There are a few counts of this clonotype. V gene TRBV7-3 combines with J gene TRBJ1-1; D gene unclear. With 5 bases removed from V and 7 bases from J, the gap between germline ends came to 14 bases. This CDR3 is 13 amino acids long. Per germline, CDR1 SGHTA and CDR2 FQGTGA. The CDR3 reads CASSLRTWGEAFF. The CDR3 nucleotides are TGTGCCAGCAGCCTCCGGACGTGGGGTGAAGCTTTCTTT. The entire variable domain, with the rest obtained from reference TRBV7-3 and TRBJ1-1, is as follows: GAGVSQTPSNKVTEKGKYVELRCDPISGHTALYWYRQSLGQGPEFLIYFQGTGAADDSGLPNDRFFAVRPEGSVSTLKIQRTERGDSAVYLCASSLRTWGEAFFGQGTRLTVV.

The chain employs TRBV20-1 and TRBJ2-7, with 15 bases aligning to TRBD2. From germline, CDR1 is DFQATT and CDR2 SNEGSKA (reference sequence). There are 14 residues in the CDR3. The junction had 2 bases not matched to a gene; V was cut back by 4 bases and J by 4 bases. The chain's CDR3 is CSATGLAGGYEQYF. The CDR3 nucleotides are TGCAGTGCTACAGGACTAGCGGGAGGGTACGAGCAGTACTTC.

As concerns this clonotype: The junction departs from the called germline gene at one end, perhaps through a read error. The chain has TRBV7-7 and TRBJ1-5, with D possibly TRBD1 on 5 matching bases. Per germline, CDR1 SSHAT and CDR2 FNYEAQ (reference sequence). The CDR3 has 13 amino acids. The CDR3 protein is CASSPGTNQPQHF. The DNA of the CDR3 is TGTGCTAGCAGTCCGGGGACTAATCAGCCCCAGCATTTT.

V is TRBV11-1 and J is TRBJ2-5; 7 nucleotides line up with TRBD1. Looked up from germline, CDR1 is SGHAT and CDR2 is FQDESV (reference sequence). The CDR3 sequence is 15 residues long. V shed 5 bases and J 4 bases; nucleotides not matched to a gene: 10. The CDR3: CASSQFGQVSETQYF. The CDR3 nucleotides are TGTGCCAGCAGCCAATTCGGACAGGTTTCAGAGACCCAGTACTTC. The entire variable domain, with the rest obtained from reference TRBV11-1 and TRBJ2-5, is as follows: EAEVAQSPRYKITEKSQAVAFWCDPISGHATLYWYRQILGQGPELLVQFQDESVVDDSQLPKDRFSAERLKGVDSTLKIQPAELGDSAMYLCASSQFGQVSETQYFGPGTRLLVL.

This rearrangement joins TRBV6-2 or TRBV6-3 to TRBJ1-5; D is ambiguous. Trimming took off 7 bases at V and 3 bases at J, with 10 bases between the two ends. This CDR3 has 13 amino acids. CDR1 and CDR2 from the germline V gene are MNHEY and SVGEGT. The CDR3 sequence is CASTGSFNQPQHF. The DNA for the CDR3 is TGTGCCAGCACCGGCAGCTTCAATCAGCCCCAGCATTTT.

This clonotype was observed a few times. CDR3 sequence reads: CASSIMDNYEQYF. The CDR3 bases are TGTGCCAGTAGTATTATGGACAACTACGAGCAGTACTTC. The gene calls are TRBV19 and TRBJ2-7; a weak D match, TRBD1 (5 bases). V gave up 3 bases and J gave up 3 bases, with 9 bases separating them. Germline-derived CDR1 and CDR2 are LNHDA and SQIVND (reference sequence). The length of the CDR3 is 13 residues. The full variable domain, completed using reference TRBV19 and TRBJ2-7, is DGGITQSPKYLFRKEGQNVTLSCEQNLNHDAMYWYRQDPGQGLRLIYYSQIVNDFQKGDIAEGYSVSREKKESFPLTVTSAQKNPTAFYLCASSIMDNYEQYFGPGTRLTVT.

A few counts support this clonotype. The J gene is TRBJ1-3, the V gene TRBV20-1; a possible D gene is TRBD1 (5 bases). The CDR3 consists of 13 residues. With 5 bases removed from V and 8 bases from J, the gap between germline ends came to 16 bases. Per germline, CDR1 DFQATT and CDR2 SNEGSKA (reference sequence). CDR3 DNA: TGCAGTGCTTCTGGGAGGGTGGGGGACACCATATATTTT. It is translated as CSASGRVGDTIYF.

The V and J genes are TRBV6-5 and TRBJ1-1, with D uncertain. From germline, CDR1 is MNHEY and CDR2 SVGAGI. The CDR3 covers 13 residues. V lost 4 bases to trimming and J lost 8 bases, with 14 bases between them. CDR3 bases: TGTGCCAGCAGTTTAATTGAGGGCCTCGAAGCTTTCTTT. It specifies CASSLIEGLEAFF.

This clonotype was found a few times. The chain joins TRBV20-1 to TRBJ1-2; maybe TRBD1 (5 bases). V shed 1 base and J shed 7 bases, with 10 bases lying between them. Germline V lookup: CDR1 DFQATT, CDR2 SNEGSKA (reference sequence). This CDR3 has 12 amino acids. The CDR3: CSARGPGGGYTF. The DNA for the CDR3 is TGCAGTGCTAGAGGCCCGGGGGGTGGCTACACCTTC.

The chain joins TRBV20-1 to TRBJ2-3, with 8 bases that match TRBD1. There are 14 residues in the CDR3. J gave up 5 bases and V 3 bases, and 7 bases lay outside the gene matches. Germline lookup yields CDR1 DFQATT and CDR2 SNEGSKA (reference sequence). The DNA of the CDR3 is TGCAGTGCTAGGGTCCAGGGGGCGATAGATACGCAGTATTTT. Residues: CSARVQGAIDTQYF.

CDR3 sequence reads: CASSLTRRGEDTQYF. As DNA, the CDR3 is TGTGCCAGCAGCTTAACTAGGAGGGGGGAAGATACGCAGTATTTT. V is TRBV7-3 and J is TRBJ2-3; D is perhaps TRBD1 or TRBD2 (6 bases each). V lost 0 bases and J 5 bases, leaving 12 bases between the germline ends. CDR1 is SGHTA and CDR2 is FQGTGA in the germline V gene. The CDR3 contains 15 residues. Looking up the rest from reference TRBV7-3 and TRBJ2-3 gives the full variable domain: GAGVSQTPSNKVTEKGKYVELRCDPISGHTALYWYRQSLGQGPEFLIYFQGTGAADDSGLPNDRFFAVRPEGSVSTLKIQRTERGDSAVYLCASSLTRRGEDTQYFGPGTRLTVL.